Listed here is a single T cell receptor beta chain. No antigen is known for it. These data belong to a study of OX40 agonist ivuxolimab in advanced cancers. Looking at the study overall: Patients were infused with ivuxolimab every 2 weeks at 0.01 to 10 mg/kg. Whole-study findings and limits: CD4+ T cells averaged fewer expanded clones than CD8+ T cells. The specificity for antigen of the expanded peripheral T cells was not determined. At 0.1 to 3.0 mg/kg, CD4+ and CD8+ blood T cells expanded clonally by week 6.

Sequencing was performed with immunoSEQ multiplex PCR; in TCRdb, only in-frame clones are kept and a portion is missing. The sample shows about 50,000 clones, 85% to 95% of them seen only once. V was cut by 4 bases and J by 8 bases, with 21 bases left in between. Looked up from germline, CDR1 is SGHDT and CDR2 is YYEEEE. This CDR3 is 15 amino acids long. This sequence was found in an adult with an advanced solid tumor such as melanoma, head and neck, liver or kidney cancer. This rearrangement joins TRBV5-6 to TRBJ1-2, with D perhaps TRBD1 (6 bases). The input for sequencing was CD4+ or CD8+ T cells sorted from blood, taken in a trial of the OX40 agonist ivuxolimab. The CDR3 bases are TGTGCCAGCAGCCTCTTTCTTGGAGGGGGAGGCGGCTACACCTTC. Its protein product is CASSLFLGGGGGYTF.